One sample yielded the 19 T cell receptor beta chains listed below, sequenced in a study of memory CD4+ T cells and cytomegalovirus serostatus. Single viable CD3+CD4+CD8-CD45RO+ cells were sorted as the memory CD4+ T cells. Using immunoSEQ multiplex PCR, the repertoire was profiled, and TCRdb retains in-frame clones only, with some absent. The sample includes about 39,000 clones, 75% to 80% of them seen just once. The sequenced sample consisted of memory CD4+ T cells from blood. The receptors here all came from an adult in good health and CMV-seronegative.

This chain uses TRBV5-1 with TRBJ2-3; 11 nucleotides align to TRBD2. Trimming took 4 bases from V and 2 from J; bases not matched to a gene: 6. CDR1 SGHRS and CDR2 YFSETQ come from the germline V gene. The CDR3 loop spans 16 amino acids. In DNA, the CDR3 is TGCGCCAGCAGCCTCCCTAGCGGGGGGACCACAGATACGCAGTATTTT. Translating it yields CASSLPSGGTTDTQYF.

This clone was counted only a few times. This chain joins TRBV30 and TRBJ1-1; TRBD1 matches 7 bases. This CDR3 region has 13 residues. The V gene's germline CDR1 is GTSNPN and CDR2 SVGIG (reference sequence). The trim removed 3 bases at V and 4 bases at J, leaving 5 bases unmatched. The CDR3 loop reads CAWSRQGSTEAFF. The CDR3 nucleotides read TGTGCCTGGAGCCGACAGGGCAGCACTGAAGCTTTCTTT.

This clone was detected a few times. The gene calls are TRBV4-2 and TRBJ1-6; D perhaps matches TRBD1 (6 bases). Per the germline V gene, CDR1 is LGHNA and CDR2 is YNFKEQ. V lost 2 bases, J lost 3 bases, and 11 bases lay in between. The CDR3 has 16 amino acids. This chain's CDR3 is CASSQRRTDYNSPLHF. The DNA for the CDR3 is TGTGCCAGCAGCCAACGGAGGACAGACTATAATTCACCCCTCCACTTT.

The chain recombines TRBV30 with TRBJ1-4, with D possibly TRBD1 on 6 matching bases. CDR1 is GTSNPN and CDR2 is SVGIG in the germline V gene (reference sequence). CDR3 length: 15 residues. V was shortened by 0 bases and J by 5 bases, with 13 bases between the two germline ends. CDR3 sequence: CAWSVHKGVNEKLFF. The CDR3 DNA follows: TGTGCCTGGAGTGTACATAAGGGGGTGAATGAAAAACTGTTTTTT.

The rearrangement joins TRBV18 to TRBJ1-5, with a possible D match to TRBD1 (6 bases). Trimming removed 1 base at V and 7 bases at J, with 14 bases between. This CDR3 comprises 15 residues. Germline lookup yields CDR1 KGHSH and CDR2 LQKENI. CDR3 region: CASSPQQGNDQPQHF. DNA of the CDR3: TGTGCCAGCTCACCACAACAGGGCAACGACCAGCCCCAGCATTTT.

The CDR3 DNA reads as TGTGCCAGCAGCTTAAACCCCGCTGGTGAGACCCAGTACTTC. Its protein product is CASSLNPAGETQYF. This sequence joins TRBV7-3 and TRBJ2-5; no firm D call. Germline V gene data show CDR1 as SGHTA and CDR2 as FQGTGA. V lost 1 base to trimming and J lost 5 bases, with 11 bases between them. The CDR3 is 14 residues long. The whole variable domain, filled in from reference TRBV7-3 and TRBJ2-5, reads GAGVSQTPSNKVTEKGKYVELRCDPISGHTALYWYRQSLGQGPEFLIYFQGTGAADDSGLPNDRFFAVRPEGSVSTLKIQRTERGDSAVYLCASSLNPAGETQYFGPGTRLLVL.

This clone was seen a single time. The V call is TRBV30, the J call TRBJ2-5; D possibly corresponds to TRBD1 (6 bases). Trimming cost V 3 bases and J 4 bases, with 18 bases left between them. Germline V gene sequence: CDR1 GTSNPN, CDR2 SVGIG (reference sequence). The CDR3 is 15 residues long. CDR3 sequence (DNA): TGTGCCTGGAGGGGCAGAAACAGGGAAACAGAGACCCAGTACTTC. Its protein is CAWRGRNRETETQYF.

The genes are TRBV7-8 and TRBJ2-7; TRBD1 aligns across 8 bases. The V and J ends lost 5 bases and 5 bases, in that order; junction bases with no gene match: 17. The germline gives CDR1 SGHVS, CDR2 FQNEAQ. This CDR3 has 17 residues. The chain's CDR3 is CASSPLPAGTGDHEQYF. The CDR3, as DNA: TGTGCCAGCAGCCCACTCCCTGCGGGGACAGGAGACCACGAGCAGTACTTC.

V usage is TRBV11-2 and J usage is TRBJ2-5; 7 nucleotides match TRBD1. The trim removed 4 bases at V and 2 bases at J, leaving 4 bases unmatched. CDR1 and CDR2 from the germline V gene are SGHAT and FQNNGV. The CDR3 totals 14 residues. The CDR3 DNA sequence: TGTGCCAGCAGCTGGGGACAGCCTCAAGAGACCCAGTACTTC. Translated, it gives CASSWGQPQETQYF.

The V call is TRBV5-4, the J call TRBJ1-1; 9 nucleotides line up with TRBD1. This CDR3 spans 14 amino acids. Germline CDR1 reads SGHNT; CDR2 reads YYREEE (reference sequence). The junction had 6 bases not matched to a gene; V was cut back by 6 bases and J by 3 bases. CDR3 residues: CASNLQGAYTEAFF. The CDR3 DNA sequence: TGTGCCAGCAACCTACAGGGGGCGTACACTGAAGCTTTCTTT. Combining the CDR3 with reference TRBV5-4 and TRBJ1-1 gives the whole variable domain ETGVTQSPTHLIKTRGQQVTLRCSSQSGHNTVSWYQQALGQGPQFIFQYYREEENGRGNFPPRFSGLQFPNYSSELNVNALELDDSALYLCASNLQGAYTEAFFGQGTRLTVV.

The chain couples TRBV7-2 to TRBJ2-4; TRBD2 agrees at 13 bases. Germline values: CDR1 SGHTA, CDR2 FQGNSA. Unmatched junction bases numbered 4, after V lost 4 bases and J lost 1 base. The CDR3 loop spans 17 amino acids. In DNA, the CDR3 is TGTGCCAGCAGCTACACTAGCGGGGGGGCGGCCAAAAACATTCAGTACTTC. This gives the protein CASSYTSGGAAKNIQYF.

The gene calls are TRBV7-2 and TRBJ2-1, with TRBD2 as a possible D gene (5 bases). Between the trimmed V and J ends, which lost 5 bases and 4 bases, there was a span of 12 bases. The germline V gene has CDR1 SGHTA and CDR2 FQGNSA. This CDR3 spans 14 amino acids. The CDR3 is CASSAPSGYNEQFF. CDR3 bases: TGTGCCAGCAGCGCCCCCTCGGGATACAATGAGCAGTTCTTC.

This chain connects TRBV30 to TRBJ2-1, with D unclear. The germline V gene has CDR1 GTSNPN and CDR2 SVGIG (reference sequence). The CDR3 is 14 amino acids. V shed 5 bases and J shed 7 bases, with 18 bases lying between them. Here the CDR3 reads CAWSLLVDLNEQFF. In nucleotides, the CDR3 is TGTGCCTGGTCCCTTTTGGTGGACCTTAATGAGCAGTTCTTC.

The J gene is TRBJ2-7, the V gene TRBV6-5, with a weak D call TRBD2 (5 bases). CDR3 size: 13 residues. Trimming stripped 5 bases from V and 6 bases from J, with 14 bases between. Germline lookup yields CDR1 MNHEY and CDR2 SVGAGI. The CDR3 protein is CASSGGPSREQYF. CDR3 nucleotide sequence: TGTGCCAGCAGTGGCGGGCCTAGCCGCGAGCAGTACTTC.

The chain employs TRBV30 and TRBJ1-2; no clear D. Germline-derived CDR1 and CDR2 are GTSNPN and SVGIG (reference sequence). Trimming removed 3 bases at V and 0 bases at J, with 11 bases between. The CDR3 is made up of 14 amino acids. In nucleotides, the CDR3 is TGTGCCTGGAGCCGGGAAAACGCTAACTATGGCTACACCTTC. Amino acid sequence: CAWSRENANYGYTF.

The rearrangement joins TRBV19 to TRBJ2-1, with TRBD2 matching 11 bases. The CDR3 is 16 residues long. Germline-derived CDR1 and CDR2 are LNHDA and SQIVND (reference sequence). V trimming: 4 bases; J trimming: 8 bases; junction bases outside the gene matches: 10. The CDR3 DNA follows: TGTGCCAGTAGTAACCCGGGACTAGCGGTGACCCATGAGCAGTTCTTC. It translates to CASSNPGLAVTHEQFF. Combining the CDR3 with reference TRBV19 and TRBJ2-1 gives the whole variable domain DGGITQSPKYLFRKEGQNVTLSCEQNLNHDAMYWYRQDPGQGLRLIYYSQIVNDFQKGDIAEGYSVSREKKESFPLTVTSAQKNPTAFYLCASSNPGLAVTHEQFFGPGTRLTVL.

The chain joins TRBV4-1 to TRBJ2-5; D is unresolved. V was pared by 1 base and J by 1 base, with 7 bases between. Germline values: CDR1 MGHRA, CDR2 YSYEKL. This CDR3 is built from 14 residues. This CDR3 is CASSQGPLQETQYF. In nucleotides, the CDR3 is TGCGCCAGCAGCCAAGGGCCGCTCCAAGAGACCCAGTACTTC.

This chain connects TRBV19 to TRBJ1-1, with 10 nucleotides matching TRBD1. The CDR3 loop spans 15 amino acids. CDR1 and CDR2 (germline): LNHDA, SQIVND (reference sequence). With V trimmed by 3 bases and J by 5 bases, 6 bases remained unmatched. DNA of the CDR3: TGTGCCAGTAGTATCCGACAGGGGGCAAAAACTGAAGCTTTCTTT. Protein: CASSIRQGAKTEAFF.

This chain uses TRBV9 with TRBJ1-2, with a weak D call TRBD1 (5 bases). This CDR3 spans 12 amino acids. The germline gives CDR1 SGDLS, CDR2 YYNGEE. Trimming left V 3 bases short and J 9 bases short, with 12 bases between. The CDR3 sequence is CASSARDDSYTF. The CDR3 DNA reads TGTGCCAGCAGCGCCAGGGACGACAGCTACACCTTC.